This T cell receptor (beta chain) was identified during a study of a mutant IDH1 vaccine in newly diagnosed glioma. Study overall: Patients' prior therapy spanned radiotherapy, temozolomide, or both; most underwent both.

Trimming removed 1 base from V and 0 bases from J, with 14 bases in between. The CDR3 runs to 17 residues. Specified time point: week 11, during vaccination. The vaccine gave 300 ug of a 20-mer mutant IDH1 peptide subcutaneously per dose. Clones were sequenced by immunoSEQ multiplex PCR, and TCRdb holds only the in-frame ones, with some missing. Of around 26,000 clones in the sample, approximately 70% were seen once. Worth noting for this clone: Its cognate antigen is unknown.

This clonotype was obtained from a man between 18 and 35 years old with glioma. Some clones in this sample may be carry-over from other donors' samples. The material was peripheral blood mononuclear cells (PBMCs), obtained from a glioma patient whose treatment included an IDH1 peptide vaccine. The chain combines TRBV5-3 with TRBJ1-5; D is undetermined. TRBV5-3 is an open reading frame whose function is uncertain. The CDR3 loop is CARSLTPPRHSNQPQHF. The DNA for the CDR3 is TGTGCCAGAAGCTTGACCCCTCCCCGACATAGCAATCAGCCCCAGCATTTT.